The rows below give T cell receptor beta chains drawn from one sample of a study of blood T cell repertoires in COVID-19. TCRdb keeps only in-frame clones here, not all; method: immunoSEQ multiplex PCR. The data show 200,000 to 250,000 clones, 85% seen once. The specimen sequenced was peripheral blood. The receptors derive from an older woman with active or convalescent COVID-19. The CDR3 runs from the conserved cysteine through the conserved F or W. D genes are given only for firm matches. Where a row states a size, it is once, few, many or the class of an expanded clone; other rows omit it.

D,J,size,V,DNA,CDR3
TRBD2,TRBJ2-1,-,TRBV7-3,TGTGCCAGCAGCTTCTCCGGACTAGGAGCAAACAATGAGCAGTTCTTC,CASSFSGLGANNEQFF
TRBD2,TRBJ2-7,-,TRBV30,TGTGCCTGGAGTGGGCCCGGGGGGAACGAGCAGTACTTC,CAWSGPGGNEQYF
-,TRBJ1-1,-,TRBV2,TGTGCCAGCAGGTTAGGGGGAAGGACTGAAGCTTTCTTT,CASRLGGRTEAFF
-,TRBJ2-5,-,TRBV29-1,TGCAGCACAAGAAAGGGGCAAGAGACCCAGTACTTC,CSTRKGQETQYF
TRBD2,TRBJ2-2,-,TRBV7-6,TGTGCCAGCAGCTTCCTTCGCGGGAGAAGCACCGGGGAGCTGTTTTTT,CASSFLRGRSTGELFF
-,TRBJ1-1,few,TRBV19,TGTGCCAGTAGTATTTGGCCAGAAGAAACTGAAGCTTTCTTT,CASSIWPEETEAFF
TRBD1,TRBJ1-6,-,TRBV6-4,TGTGCCAGCAGTCCCGGGACAGGGCAGTCACCCCTCCACTTT,CASSPGTGQSPLHF
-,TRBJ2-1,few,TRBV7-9,TGTGCCAGCAGCGGGTCGGGGAGCTCCTACAATGAGCAGTTCTTC,CASSGSGSSYNEQFF
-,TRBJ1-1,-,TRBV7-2,TGTGCCAGCAGCTATGACATTATGAACACTGAAGCTTTCTTT,CASSYDIMNTEAFF
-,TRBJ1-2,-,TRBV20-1,TGCAGTGCTAGGATAGGAGATGGCTACACCTTC,CSARIGDGYTF
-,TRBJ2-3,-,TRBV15,TGTGCCACCAGCAGAGATCTGGCGGCCGCAGTTTCAGATACGCAGTATTTT,CATSRDLAAAVSDTQYF
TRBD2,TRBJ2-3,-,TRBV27,TGTGCCAGCAGCCTAACCGGGACTAGCGACACAGATACGCAGTATTTT,CASSLTGTSDTDTQYF
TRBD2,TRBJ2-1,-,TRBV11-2,TGTGCCAGCAGCTTGAGACTAGCGGGAGTCTCCTACAATGAGCAGTTCTTC,CASSLRLAGVSYNEQFF
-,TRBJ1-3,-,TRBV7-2,TGTGCCAGCAGCTTGCCCAGCTCTGGAAACACCATATATTTT,CASSLPSSGNTIYF
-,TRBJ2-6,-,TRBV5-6,TGTGCCAGCAGCTTACAGGGTTCTGGGGCCAACGTCCTGACTTTC,CASSLQGSGANVLTF
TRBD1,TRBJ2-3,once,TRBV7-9,TGTGCCAGCAGCTTAACAGGGGAAACAGATACGCAGTATTTT,CASSLTGETDTQYF
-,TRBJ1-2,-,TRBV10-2,TGCGCCAGCAGTGCGGGGGTTGGGTCGGGCTACACCTTC,CASSAGVGSGYTF
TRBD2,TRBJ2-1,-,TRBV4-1,TGCGCCAGCAGCCAGGCGGGGGAGGGTTACAATGAGCAGTTCTTC,CASSQAGEGYNEQFF
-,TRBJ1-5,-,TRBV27,TGTGCCAGCAGTTTTGGGGGGGCCGTGGGCAATCAGCCCCAGCATTTT,CASSFGGAVGNQPQHF
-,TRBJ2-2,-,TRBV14,TGTGCCAGCAGCCCCAGGGCGCCGAACACCGGGGAGCTGTTTTTT,CASSPRAPNTGELFF
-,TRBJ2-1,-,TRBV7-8,TGTGCCAGCAGCTTACCTCTGCGGATATCCTACAATGAGCAGTTCTTC,CASSLPLRISYNEQFF
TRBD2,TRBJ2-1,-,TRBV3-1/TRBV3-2,TGTGCCAGCAGCAGACTAGCGGGGACTTACAATGAGCAGTTCTTC,CASSRLAGTYNEQFF
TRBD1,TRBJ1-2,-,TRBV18,TGTGCCAGCTCTCCCGGGACAGGGGTAGTGTTGGGCTACACCTTC,CASSPGTGVVLGYTF
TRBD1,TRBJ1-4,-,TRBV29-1,TGCAGCGGTGGGACAGGGAATGAAAAACTGTTTTTT,CSGGTGNEKLFF
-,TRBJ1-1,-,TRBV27,TGTGCCAGCAGTTTACTAGAGAACACTGAAGCTTTCTTT,CASSLLENTEAFF
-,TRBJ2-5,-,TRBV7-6,TGTGCCAGCAGCTTACACTCCGGGGAGACCCAGTACTTC,CASSLHSGETQYF
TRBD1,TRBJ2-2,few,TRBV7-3,TGTGCCAGCAGCTCCACTGGGACAGGCCCCACCGGGGAGCTGTTTTTT,CASSSTGTGPTGELFF
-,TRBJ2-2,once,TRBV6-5,TGTGCCAGCAGCCCCGGACTAAGGGACGGGGAGCTGTTTTTT,CASSPGLRDGELFF
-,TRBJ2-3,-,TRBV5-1,TGCGCCAGCAGCTTGGGGGGGACTTACACAGATACGCAGTATTTT,CASSLGGTYTDTQYF
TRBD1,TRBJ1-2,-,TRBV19,TGTGCCAGTAGTCGGGGACAGGGATACTATGGCTACACCTTC,CASSRGQGYYGYTF
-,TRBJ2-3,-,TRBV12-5,TGTGCTAGTGCCGCGGATACGCAGTATTTT,CASAADTQYF
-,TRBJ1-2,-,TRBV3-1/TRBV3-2,TGTGCCAGCAGCCAAGATAGGGGGGGGTGGCACGGCTACACCTTC,CASSQDRGGWHGYTF
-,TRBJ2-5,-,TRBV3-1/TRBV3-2,TGTGCCAGCAGCCGGGGCTCAGGGGTAGAGACCCAGTACTTC,CASSRGSGVETQYF
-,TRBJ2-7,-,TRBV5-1,TGCGCCAGCAGCTTCTCTGCCCCGGGTTACGAGCAGTACTTC,CASSFSAPGYEQYF
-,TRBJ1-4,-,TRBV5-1,TGCGCCAGCAGCTTGGCTTCCGCAACTAATGAAAAACTGTTTTTT,CASSLASATNEKLFF
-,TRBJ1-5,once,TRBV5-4,TGTGCCAGCAGCTTCGGGGGGGGTAAAAATCAGCCCCAGCATTTT,CASSFGGGKNQPQHF
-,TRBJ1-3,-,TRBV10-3,TGTGCCATCAGTGAGAACAGACCAAGCTCTGGAAACACCATATATTTT,CAISENRPSSGNTIYF
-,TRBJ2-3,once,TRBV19,TGTGCCAGTAGTACAGACTACTCTAGCACAGATACGCAGTATTTT,CASSTDYSSTDTQYF
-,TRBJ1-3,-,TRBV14,TGTGCCAGCAGCCCCCCCCGGACAGCTGGAAACACCATATATTTT,CASSPPRTAGNTIYF
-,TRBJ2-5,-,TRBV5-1,TGCGCCAGCAGTCCGGGGGGCGAGACCCAGTACTTC,CASSPGGETQYF
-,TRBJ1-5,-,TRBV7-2,TGTGCCAGCAGCTTAGCTGGGGCTAGCAATCAGCCCCAGCATTTT,CASSLAGASNQPQHF
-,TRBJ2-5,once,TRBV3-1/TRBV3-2,TGTGCCAGCAGCCAATGGAGGGGTCAAGAGACCCAGTACTTC,CASSQWRGQETQYF
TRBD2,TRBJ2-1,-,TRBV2,TGTGCCAGCAGTTGGACTAGCGAGCAGTTCTTC,CASSWTSEQFF
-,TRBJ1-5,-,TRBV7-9,TGTGCCAGCAGCTCACAGGGAGCTTATCAGCCCCAGCATTTT,CASSSQGAYQPQHF
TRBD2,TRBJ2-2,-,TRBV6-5,TGTGCCAGCAATTTAGCGGGGGGGGACACCGGGGAGCTGTTTTTT,CASNLAGGDTGELFF
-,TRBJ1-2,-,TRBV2,TGTGCCAGCAGTGGGCAGGGCCCTAACTATGGCTACACCTTC,CASSGQGPNYGYTF
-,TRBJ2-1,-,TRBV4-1,TGCGCCAGCAGCCAAGAACTCGTCCCTTACGAGCAGTTCTTC,CASSQELVPYEQFF
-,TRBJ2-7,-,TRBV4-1,TGCGCCAGCAGCCAAGATTTCACCGCAATCGGGAGCTCCTACGAGCAGTACTTC,CASSQDFTAIGSSYEQYF
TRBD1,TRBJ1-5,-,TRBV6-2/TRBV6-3,TGTGCCAGCAGTTATGGGCCCCAGGGGGACAATCAGCCCCAGCATTTT,CASSYGPQGDNQPQHF
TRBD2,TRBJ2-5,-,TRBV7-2,TGTGCCAGCAGCTTACCTAGCGGGGGGGACCAAGAGACCCAGTACTTC,CASSLPSGGDQETQYF
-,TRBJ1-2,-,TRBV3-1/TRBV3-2,TGTGCCAGCAGCACCGGACAGCACTATGGCTACACCTTC,CASSTGQHYGYTF
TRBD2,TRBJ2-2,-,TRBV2,TGTGCCAGCAGGGGGAGCGGGAGCGGCACCGGGGAGCTGTTTTTT,CASRGSGSGTGELFF
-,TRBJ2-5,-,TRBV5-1,TGCGCCAGCAGCTTGGGGGGCGGTGTGCCACTTCAAGAGACCCAGTACTTC,CASSLGGGVPLQETQYF
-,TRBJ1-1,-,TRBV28,TGTGCCAGCAGGTTACCGGGACTCCCTGAAGCTTTCTTT,CASRLPGLPEAFF